The 11 T cell receptor beta chains presented below share a single source sample, sequenced in a study of blood T cells in healthy people across ages. Combining a sample-barcoded 5' primer with a J-beta primer mix, a second PCR ran for roughly 7 to 12 cycles. MiXCR was run by TCRdb on the 5' RACE reads, yielding one entry per CDR3 protein. This table has about 1.7 million distinct CDR3 sequences, roughly 28% appearing once. Sequences were obtained from blood. These receptors came from a woman aged 25 to 39 in good health.

This clonotype was seen more than once but under ten times. The chain employs TRBV2 and TRBJ2-1, with D possibly being TRBD1 (6 bases). CDR3 size: 14 residues. Per the germline V gene, CDR1 is SNHLY and CDR2 is FYNNEI. Trimming stripped 10 bases from V and 9 bases from J, with 22 bases between. The CDR3 sequence: CATGKQGFDGEQFF. CDR3 DNA sequence: TGTGCCACAGGGAAGCAGGGGTTCGACGGTGAGCAGTTCTTC.

Ten or more counts support this clonotype. The chain joins TRBV6-5 to TRBJ2-7; D ambiguous. Germline V gene lookup returns CDR1 MNHEY and CDR2 SVGAGI. V dropped 3 bases and J dropped 2 bases, with 8 bases sitting between them. CDR3 length: 13 amino acids. As DNA, the CDR3 is TGTGCCAGCAGTTATTTAGGGCCCTACGAGCAGTACTTC. Its protein product is CASSYLGPYEQYF.

This sequence joins TRBV3-1 and TRBJ2-1; D remains ambiguous. Germline assignment: CDR1 LGHDT and CDR2 YNNKEL (reference sequence). The CDR3 has 12 residues. Between the trimmed V and J ends, which lost 1 base and 8 bases, there was a span of 6 bases. CDR3 in DNA: TGTGCCAGCAGCCAAGCCCAATATGAGCAGTTCTTC. Its translation: CASSQAQYEQFF.

This clonotype was seen repeatedly, ten times or more. This sequence joins TRBV6-5 and TRBJ2-1, with a tentative D call TRBD2 (5 bases). V lost 5 bases and J lost 6, with 8 bases in between. The CDR3 length is 12 residues. Germline V gene lookup returns CDR1 MNHEY and CDR2 SVGAGI. In DNA form, the CDR3 reads TGTGCCAGCAGTACTAGGCCCAATGAGCAGTTCTTC. Protein sequence: CASSTRPNEQFF.

The chain uses TRBV5-1 and TRBJ1-1; 8 nucleotides align to TRBD1. V trimming: 4 bases; J trimming: 5 bases; junction bases outside the gene matches: 10. Germline CDR1 is SGHRS and CDR2 is YFSETQ. There are 15 residues in the CDR3. CDR3 DNA sequence: TGCGCCAGCAGCCCTCTTAGCAGGGGGCAAACTGAAGCTTTCTTT. Residues: CASSPLSRGQTEAFF.

The rearrangement uses TRBV28 and TRBJ2-4; 8 nucleotides agree with TRBD2. The J call may be mistaken, given a closer DNA end match to TRBJ2-7. CDR3 length: 15 residues. The germline V gene has CDR1 MDHEN and CDR2 SYDVKM. This CDR3 reads CASGSLAGLNYEQYF. CDR3 nucleotide sequence: TGTGCCAGCGGATCATTAGCGGGGCTGAACTACGAGCAGTACTTC.

V gene TRBV12-3 or TRBV12-4 combines with J gene TRBJ1-1; D is perhaps TRBD1 (6 bases). V lost 2 bases, J lost 6 bases, and 10 bases lay in between. The CDR3 covers 13 residues. In DNA, the CDR3 is TGTGCCAGCAGTTTAATGGGGGCGGCTGAAGCTTTCTTT. Amino acids: CASSLMGAAEAFF.

This clonotype occurred a few times. The chain carries TRBV20-1 and TRBJ2-1, with 12 nucleotides matching TRBD2. CDR1 DFQATT and CDR2 SNEGSKA come from the germline V gene (reference sequence). CDR3 length: 18 residues. J gave up 0 bases and V 2 bases, and 8 bases lay outside the gene matches. The CDR3 protein is CSARKTSGSLGSYNEQFF. As DNA, the CDR3 is TGCAGTGCTAGAAAGACTAGCGGGAGTTTAGGCTCCTACAATGAGCAGTTCTTC.

This clonotype was recorded only once. V is TRBV20-1 and J is TRBJ2-3; tentatively, D is TRBD2 (7 bases). In germline, CDR1 is DFQATT, CDR2 SNEGSKA (reference sequence). V was pared by 6 bases and J by 5 bases, with 18 bases between. CDR3 length: 14 amino acids. CDR3 bases: TGCAGTGCAGGAGGGGGGGGGCCCAAAGATACGCAGTATTTT. Translating it yields CSAGGGGPKDTQYF.

This clonotype appeared a few times. The chain couples TRBV20-1 to TRBJ2-3; the match to TRBD2 covers 10 bases. V was clipped by 1 base and J by 0 bases; unmatched bases: 7. From germline, CDR1 is DFQATT and CDR2 SNEGSKA (reference sequence). The CDR3 length is 17 residues. This chain's CDR3 is CSARGGLAGASTDTQYF. For the CDR3, the DNA is TGCAGTGCTAGAGGGGGGCTAGCGGGGGCTAGCACAGATACGCAGTATTTT.

This chain uses TRBV5-5 with TRBJ1-6; 7 nucleotides align to TRBD1. This CDR3 region has 15 residues. Per germline, CDR1 SGHKS and CDR2 YYEKEE (reference sequence). V shed 4 bases and J 18 bases; nucleotides not matched to a gene: 19. CDR3 amino acids: CASSIDRAGNSPCHF. CDR3 nucleotides: TGTGCCAGCAGCATCGACAGGGCGGGTAATTCACCCTGCCACTTT.